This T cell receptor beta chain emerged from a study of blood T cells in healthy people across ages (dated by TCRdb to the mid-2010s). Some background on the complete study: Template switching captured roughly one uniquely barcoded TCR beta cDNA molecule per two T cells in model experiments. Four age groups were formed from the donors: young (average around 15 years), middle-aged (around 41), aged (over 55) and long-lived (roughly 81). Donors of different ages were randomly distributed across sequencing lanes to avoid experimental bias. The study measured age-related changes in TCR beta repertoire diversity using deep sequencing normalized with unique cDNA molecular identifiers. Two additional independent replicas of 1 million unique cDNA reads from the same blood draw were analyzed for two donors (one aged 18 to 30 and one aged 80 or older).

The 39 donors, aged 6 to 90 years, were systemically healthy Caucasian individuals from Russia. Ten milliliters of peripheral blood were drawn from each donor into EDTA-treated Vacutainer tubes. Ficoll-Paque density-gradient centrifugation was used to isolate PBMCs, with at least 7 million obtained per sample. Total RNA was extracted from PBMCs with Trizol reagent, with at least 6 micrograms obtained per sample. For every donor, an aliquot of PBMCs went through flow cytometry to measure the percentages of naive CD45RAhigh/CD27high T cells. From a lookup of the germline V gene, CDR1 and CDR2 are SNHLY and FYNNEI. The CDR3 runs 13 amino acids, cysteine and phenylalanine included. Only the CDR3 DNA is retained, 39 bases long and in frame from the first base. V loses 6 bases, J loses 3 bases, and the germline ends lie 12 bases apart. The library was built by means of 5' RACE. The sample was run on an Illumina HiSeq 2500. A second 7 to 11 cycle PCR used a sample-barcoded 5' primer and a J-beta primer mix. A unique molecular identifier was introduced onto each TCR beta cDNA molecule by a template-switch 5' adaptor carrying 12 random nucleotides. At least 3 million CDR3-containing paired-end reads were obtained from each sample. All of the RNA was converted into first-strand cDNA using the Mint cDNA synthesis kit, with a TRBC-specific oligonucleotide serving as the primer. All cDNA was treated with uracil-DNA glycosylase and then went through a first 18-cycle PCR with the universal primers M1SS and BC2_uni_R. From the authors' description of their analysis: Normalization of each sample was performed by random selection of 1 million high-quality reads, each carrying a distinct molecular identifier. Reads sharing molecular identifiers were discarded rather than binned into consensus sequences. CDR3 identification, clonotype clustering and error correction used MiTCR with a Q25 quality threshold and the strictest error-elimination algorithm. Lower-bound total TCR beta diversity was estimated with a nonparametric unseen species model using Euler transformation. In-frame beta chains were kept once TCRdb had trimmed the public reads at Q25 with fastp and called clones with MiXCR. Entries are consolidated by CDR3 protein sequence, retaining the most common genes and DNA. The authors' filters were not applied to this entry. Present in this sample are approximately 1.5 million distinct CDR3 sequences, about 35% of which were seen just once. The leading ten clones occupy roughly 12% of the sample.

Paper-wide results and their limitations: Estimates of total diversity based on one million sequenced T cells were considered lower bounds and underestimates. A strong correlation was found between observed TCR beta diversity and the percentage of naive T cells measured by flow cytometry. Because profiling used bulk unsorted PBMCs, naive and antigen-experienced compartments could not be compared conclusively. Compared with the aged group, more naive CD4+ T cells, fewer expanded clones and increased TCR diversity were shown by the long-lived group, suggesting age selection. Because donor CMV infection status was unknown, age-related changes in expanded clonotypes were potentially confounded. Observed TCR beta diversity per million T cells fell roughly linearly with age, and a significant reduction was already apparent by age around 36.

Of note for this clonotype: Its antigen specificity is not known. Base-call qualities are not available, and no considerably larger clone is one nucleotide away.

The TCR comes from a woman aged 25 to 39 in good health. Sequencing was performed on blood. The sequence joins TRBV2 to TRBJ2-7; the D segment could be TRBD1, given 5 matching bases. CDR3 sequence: CASSPTEYYEQYF. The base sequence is TGTGCCAGCAGCCCGACAGAATACTACGAGCAGTACTTC.